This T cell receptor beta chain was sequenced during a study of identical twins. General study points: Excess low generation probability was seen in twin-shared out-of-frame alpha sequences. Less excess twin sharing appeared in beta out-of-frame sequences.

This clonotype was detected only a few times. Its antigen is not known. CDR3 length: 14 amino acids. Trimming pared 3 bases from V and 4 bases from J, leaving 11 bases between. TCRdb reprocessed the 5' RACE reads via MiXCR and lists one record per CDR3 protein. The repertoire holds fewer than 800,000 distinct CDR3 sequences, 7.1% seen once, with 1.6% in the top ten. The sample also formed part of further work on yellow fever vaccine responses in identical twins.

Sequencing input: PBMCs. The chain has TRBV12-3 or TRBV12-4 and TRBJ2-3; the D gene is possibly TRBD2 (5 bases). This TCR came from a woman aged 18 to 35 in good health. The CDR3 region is CASSFLGSADTQYF. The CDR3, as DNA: TGTGCCAGCAGTTTTCTAGGGAGCGCAGATACGCAGTATTTT.